This is a list of T cell receptor beta chains from one sample in a study of immune heterogeneity within non-small cell lung tumors. TCRdb fed the multiplex PCR reads into MiXCR, producing one record per CDR3 protein. The repertoire holds about 15,000 distinct CDR3 sequences, with over 25% as singletons. Input material: lung tumor tissue. The receptor source for this set is a man aged 35 to 55 with non-small cell lung cancer. CDR3s include the opening cysteine and the closing phenylalanine or tryptophan. The D gene is left open where the match is weak. For some rows the clone size is stated as once, few or many, or as a class when expanded; others skip it.

v_gene,abundance,d_gene,j_gene,CDR3nt,CDR3aa
TRBV27,few,.,TRBJ1-1,TGTGCCACTTCGGGACAACTGAACACTGAAGCTTTCTTT,CATSGQLNTEAFF
TRBV10-3,few,.,TRBJ2-1,TGTGCCACCATCTTTTCGGACATCTACAATGAGCAGTTCTTC,CATIFSDIYNEQFF
TRBV6-4,few,TRBD1,TRBJ1-2,TGTGCCAGAACGGGACAGGGTATATATGGCTACACCTTC,CARTGQGIYGYTF
TRBV5-1,.,TRBD2,TRBJ2-1,TGCGCCAGCAGTTCAACCGGGACTAGCGGGACCCGGGGGCAGTTCTTC,CASSSTGTSGTRGQFF
TRBV12-3/TRBV12-4,many,TRBD1,TRBJ2-1,TGTGCCAGCAGCACTACGGGACAGTACAATGAGCAGTTCTTC,CASSTTGQYNEQFF
TRBV11-3,many,TRBD1,TRBJ2-3,TGTGCCAGCAGCACCAGGAAGACAGGGGGGGTGAGCGATACGCAGTATTTT,CASSTRKTGGVSDTQYF
TRBV5-1,.,.,TRBJ2-3,TGCGCCAGCAGCTTGGGGACAGTAAACACAAATACGCAGTATTTT,CASSLGTVNTNTQYF
TRBV4-2,many,.,TRBJ1-2,TGTGCCAGCAGCCAAGATACATGGTCAAGCTTATATGGCTACACCTTC,CASSQDTWSSLYGYTF
TRBV6-1,many,TRBD1,TRBJ1-6,TGTGCCAGCAGTCTAGACTCGGGACAGGGGGCTGTTAATTCACCCCTCCACTTT,CASSLDSGQGAVNSPLHF
TRBV4-2,medium-sized,TRBD1,TRBJ2-7,TGTGCCAGCAGCCAAGATACCGGGACAGGGAAAGACGAGCAGTACTTC,CASSQDTGTGKDEQYF
TRBV7-2,few,TRBD2,TRBJ2-1,TGTGCCAGCAGCCAAGTGCTAGCGGTATCCTCCTACAATGAGCAGTTCTTC,CASSQVLAVSSYNEQFF
TRBV5-1,many,TRBD2,TRBJ2-7,TGCGCCAGCAGCGGACTACTAGCGGGAGCAAGCTCCTACGAGCAGTACTTC,CASSGLLAGASSYEQYF
TRBV20-1,few,.,TRBJ2-7,TGCAGTGCTTCCCTTGCTCGGGGGCCCTCCTACGAGCAGTACTTC,CSASLARGPSYEQYF
TRBV28,many,TRBD1,TRBJ1-6,TGTGCCAGCAGTCCGGACAGGGGGAACTATAATTCACCCCTCCACTTT,CASSPDRGNYNSPLHF
TRBV5-1,medium-sized,.,TRBJ1-3,TGCGCCAGCAGCTTGGAGACCGCATCTGGAAACACCATATATTTT,CASSLETASGNTIYF
TRBV6-6,medium-sized,.,TRBJ2-7,TGTGCCAGCAGTTATGGGCAGAACTCCTACGAGCAGTACTTC,CASSYGQNSYEQYF
TRBV6-1,.,TRBD1,TRBJ2-1,TGTGCCACCTCTCGGGGAATGACAGGGTCTCTGAATGAGCAGTTCTTC,CATSRGMTGSLNEQFF
TRBV5-6,.,TRBD2,TRBJ2-7,TGTGCCAGCAGCTTGTTAGCGGGTTACGAGCAGTACTTC,CASSLLAGYEQYF
TRBV4-3,.,TRBD2,TRBJ2-1,TGCGCCAGCATCTTCCGACTAGCGGACTACAATGAGCAGTTCTTC,CASIFRLADYNEQFF
TRBV5-1,medium-sized,.,TRBJ2-2,TGCGCCAGCAGCTTAAGCGGGTCGAACACCGGGGAGCTGTTTTTT,CASSLSGSNTGELFF
TRBV20-1,few,TRBD2,TRBJ2-1,TGCAGTGCTGAAAGCGGGAGGGTTGAGTATGAGCAGTTCTTC,CSAESGRVEYEQFF
TRBV6-1,medium-sized,.,TRBJ1-1,TGTGCCAGCACTTACGTGGGGGGTGGCTCTGAAGCTTTCTTT,CASTYVGGGSEAFF
TRBV12-3/TRBV12-4,medium-sized,.,TRBJ2-1,TGTGCCAGCCGCGGGTCCTACAATGAGCAGTTCTTC,CASRGSYNEQFF
TRBV12-5,.,.,TRBJ2-5,TGTGCTAGTGGAGGTGGGATGAGAGATACCCAGTACTTC,CASGGGMRDTQYF
TRBV9,medium-sized,.,TRBJ2-5,TGTGCCAGCAGCGTAGTTCAGGGGGGGCAAGAGACCCAGTACTTC,CASSVVQGGQETQYF
TRBV3-1,.,TRBD2,TRBJ2-7,TGTGCCAGCAGCCGGGACTACTCCTACGAGCAGTACTTC,CASSRDYSYEQYF
TRBV4-2,.,TRBD2,TRBJ2-3,TGTGCCAGCAGCCATGGACTAGCGGGATCGGATACGCAGTATTTT,CASSHGLAGSDTQYF
TRBV3-1,.,TRBD2,TRBJ2-1,TGTGCCAGCAGCCGGGGAGCGGGGTACAATGAGAGGTTCTTC,CASSRGAGYNERFF
TRBV6-1,few,TRBD2,TRBJ2-5,TGTGCCACCTCCTCTCAGCGGGAGGGAGGCGAGACCCAGTACTTC,CATSSQREGGETQYF
TRBV29-1,.,TRBD2,TRBJ2-1,TGCAGCGTTCCCCCAGGGGGACTAGCGGACTACAATGAGCAGTTCTTC,CSVPPGGLADYNEQFF
TRBV30,many,.,TRBJ1-1,TGTGCCTGGAGTAGACACACCAACACTGAAGCTTTCTTT,CAWSRHTNTEAFF